These 26 T cell receptor beta chains originate from one sample sequenced in a study of OX40 agonist ivuxolimab in advanced cancers. The protocol was immunoSEQ multiplex PCR, while the TCRdb copy is restricted to in-frame clones and leaves out a portion. The table records more than 95,000 clones, about 90% of them present only once. The input for sequencing was CD4+ or CD8+ T cells sorted from blood, taken in a trial of the OX40 agonist ivuxolimab. The receptors stem from an adult with an advanced solid tumor such as melanoma, head and neck, liver or kidney cancer.

The chain has TRBV7-9 and TRBJ2-7; 9 bases fit TRBD2. The CDR3 consists of 14 residues. The ends lost 8 bases at V and 6 bases at J; junction bases unmatched: 11. The V gene's germline CDR1 is SEHNR and CDR2 FQNEAQ (reference sequence). The CDR3 loop reads CASGSGSSSLEQYF. The CDR3 nucleotides read TGTGCCAGCGGTAGCGGGAGTTCCTCTCTCGAGCAGTACTTC.

The count of this clone is one. V gene TRBV6-1 combines with J gene TRBJ2-7; TRBD1 is a possible D gene (6 bases). Trimming pared 11 bases from V and 0 bases from J, leaving 14 bases between. Germline lookup yields CDR1 MNHNS and CDR2 SASEGT. This CDR3 spans 13 amino acids. In DNA form, the CDR3 reads TGTGCCGTATCCGGGACACTCTCCTACGAGCAGTACTTC. Its translation: CAVSGTLSYEQYF.

V and J are TRBV28 and TRBJ1-1, with D perhaps matching TRBD1 (5 bases). The CDR3 is 15 residues long. V was pared by 7 bases and J by 2 bases, with 17 bases between. Germline assignment: CDR1 MDHEN and CDR2 SYDVKM. The CDR3 bases are TGTGCCAGCACCGATAATCAGGGCTTTAACACTGAAGCTTTCTTT. Encoded protein: CASTDNQGFNTEAFF.

This chain joins TRBV27 and TRBJ2-4, with D possibly TRBD1 on 5 matching bases. The V end was cut by 3 bases, the J end by 0 bases, with 15 bases between. CDR1 is MNHEY and CDR2 is SMNVEV in the germline V gene (reference sequence). The length of the CDR3 is 17 residues. The CDR3 nucleotides read TGTGCCAGCAGTTTTCAGGGCGGCGGTCTAGCCAAAAACATTCAGTACTTC. Protein sequence: CASSFQGGGLAKNIQYF.

This chain uses TRBV28 with TRBJ1-2, with TRBD1 as a possible D gene (6 bases). Per germline, CDR1 MDHEN and CDR2 SYDVKM. The V end lost 8 bases, the J end lost 8 bases, and 12 bases lay between the germline ends. The CDR3 is 11 amino acids. In nucleotides, the CDR3 is TGTGCCAGCTGGTCGACAGGCGGCTACACCTTC. The encoded protein is CASWSTGGYTF.

The V gene is TRBV28, the J gene TRBJ1-2, with 10 bases identical to TRBD1. Germline trimming cut 6 bases from V and 4 bases from J; bases unmatched to any gene: 17. Germline V gives CDR1 MDHEN, CDR2 SYDVKM. This CDR3 contains 18 residues. The CDR3 is CASSSLTGGFWTPYGYTF. CDR3 bases: TGTGCCAGCAGCTCTCTGACAGGGGGCTTTTGGACCCCCTATGGCTACACCTTC.

The chain recombines TRBV6-5 with TRBJ1-1; a possible D gene is TRBD1 (5 bases). There are 14 residues in the CDR3. Trimming removed 8 bases from V and 4 bases from J, with 17 bases in between. The germline CDR1 and CDR2 sequences are MNHEY and SVGAGI. The CDR3 sequence is CASLSSGWSTEAFF. In DNA form, the CDR3 reads TGTGCCAGCTTGTCTTCAGGGTGGAGCACTGAAGCTTTCTTT.

This rearrangement joins TRBV27 to TRBJ2-7, with D uncertain. V lost 4 bases, J lost 7 bases, and 11 bases lay in between. Germline-derived CDR1 and CDR2 are MNHEY and SMNVEV (reference sequence). This CDR3 comprises 12 residues. The DNA for the CDR3 is TGTGCCAGCAGTTCGCCGAGGAGAGAGCAGTACTTC. Protein sequence: CASSSPRREQYF.

The V gene is TRBV13, the J gene TRBJ1-1; the D is unclear. The CDR3 contains 12 residues. CDR1 and CDR2 (germline): PRHDT, FYEKMQ (reference sequence). V lost 5 bases and J 11 bases, leaving 15 bases between the germline ends. The CDR3 sequence: CASSLTEVRAFF. DNA of the CDR3: TGTGCCAGCAGCCTGACGGAAGTAAGGGCTTTCTTT.

The chain recombines TRBV5-1 with TRBJ2-5, with TRBD2 matching 10 bases. Losses at the gene ends were 3 bases for V and 4 bases for J; bases not matched to a gene: 9. CDR1 and CDR2 (germline): SGHRS, YFSETQ. The CDR3 has 16 residues. The DNA of the CDR3 is TGCGCCAGCAGCTCGGGAATAGCGGGAGGAGGAGAGACCCAGTACTTC. Its translation: CASSSGIAGGGETQYF.

The chain combines TRBV7-3 with TRBJ2-7; D is unclear. This CDR3 has 14 residues. CDR1 is SGHTA, CDR2 FQGTGA, per germline. Trimming took 5 bases from V and 3 from J, leaving 14 bases between them. The CDR3 DNA reads TGTGCCAGCAGCCCTACCCCTACACACTACGAGCAGTACTTC. This codes for CASSPTPTHYEQYF. Combining the CDR3 with reference TRBV7-3 and TRBJ2-7 gives the whole variable domain GAGVSQTPSNKVTEKGKYVELRCDPISGHTALYWYRQSLGQGPEFLIYFQGTGAADDSGLPNDRFFAVRPEGSVSTLKIQRTERGDSAVYLCASSPTPTHYEQYFGPGTRLTVT.

The genes are TRBV15 and TRBJ1-2, with D perhaps TRBD1 (5 bases). The CDR3 spans 16 residues. The V end lost 0 bases, the J end lost 4 bases, and 15 bases lay between the germline ends. Germline V gene sequence: CDR1 LNHNV, CDR2 YYDKDF (reference sequence). The CDR3 sequence: CATSRDGLPGTYGYTF. CDR3 DNA: TGTGCCACCAGCAGAGACGGTTTGCCAGGGACCTATGGCTACACCTTC.

The V gene is TRBV2, the J gene TRBJ2-5; TRBD1 is a possible D gene (5 bases). Germline loops: CDR1 SNHLY, CDR2 FYNNEI. Trimming cost V 10 bases and J 10 bases, with 10 bases left between them. There are 9 residues in the CDR3. This CDR3 is CATQGDQYF. CDR3 DNA: TGTGCCACCCAAGGGGACCAGTACTTC.

The rearrangement joins TRBV28 to TRBJ2-2, with 10 bases aligning to TRBD1. The CDR3 is 17 amino acids. V lost 7 bases and J lost 6; bases outside the gene matches: 14. From germline, CDR1 is MDHEN and CDR2 SYDVKM. The CDR3 sequence is CASTVPLGQGKPGELFF. CDR3 coding DNA: TGTGCCAGCACCGTCCCCTTGGGACAGGGGAAACCCGGGGAGCTGTTTTTT.

The chain is built from TRBV10-3 and TRBJ2-1; the D gene could be TRBD1 or TRBD2 (6 bases each). Trimming removed 4 bases at V and 6 bases at J, with 16 bases between. Per the germline V gene, CDR1 is ENHRY and CDR2 is SYGVKD. The CDR3 has 15 amino acids. The CDR3 DNA reads TGTGCCATCAGTGTTGGGGGGCTTCAGTTCAATGAGCAGTTCTTC. This translates into CAISVGGLQFNEQFF.

The V gene is TRBV19, the J gene TRBJ1-1, with unresolved D. Looked up from germline, CDR1 is LNHDA and CDR2 is SQIVND (reference sequence). This CDR3 has 8 residues. Trimming pared 7 bases from V and 11 bases from J, leaving 5 bases between. The CDR3 sequence: CASINAFF. For the CDR3, the DNA is TGTGCCAGTATTAACGCTTTCTTT.

The rearrangement joins TRBV27 to TRBJ1-1; 7 bases are a match to TRBD1. CDR3 length equals 13 residues. The V gene end was trimmed by 2 bases and the J gene end by 6 bases; junction bases not matched to a gene: 3. The germline CDR1 and CDR2 sequences are MNHEY and SMNVEV (reference sequence). The CDR3 DNA follows: TGTGCCAGCAGTTTAACAGGGGCCCCTGAAGCTTTCTTT. Translated, it gives CASSLTGAPEAFF.

V gene TRBV2 combines with J gene TRBJ2-1; TRBD1 matches 8 bases. J was trimmed by 15 bases and V by 3 bases; bases with no gene match: 7. The CDR3 totals 12 residues. Germline CDR1 and CDR2: SNHLY and FYNNEI. This chain's CDR3 is CASSERDRTGFF. The DNA of the CDR3 is TGTGCCAGCAGTGAGAGGGACAGGACAGGGTTCTTC. Looking up the rest from reference TRBV2 and TRBJ2-1 gives the full variable domain: EPEVTQTPSHQVTQMGQEVILRCVPISNHLYFYWYRQILGQKVEFLVSFYNNEISEKSEIFDDQFSVERPDGSNFTLKIRSTKLEDSAMYFCASSERDRTGFFGPGTRLTVL.

This chain links TRBV6-1 with TRBJ2-7; possibly TRBD1 for D (7 bases). V lost 6 bases, J lost 2 bases, and 14 bases lay in between. Looked up from germline, CDR1 is MNHNS and CDR2 is SASEGT. The CDR3 loop spans 14 amino acids. The DNA for the CDR3 is TGTGCCAGCAGATGGACAGGACTAACCTACGAGCAGTACTTC. It translates to CASRWTGLTYEQYF.

V gene TRBV20-1 combines with J gene TRBJ2-7; unclear D gene. This CDR3 region has 11 residues. Trimming left V 3 bases short and J 6 bases short, with 9 bases between. Germline CDR1 DFQATT, CDR2 SNEGSKA (reference sequence). The CDR3 region is CSASPQIEQYF. DNA of the CDR3: TGCAGTGCTAGCCCCCAGATCGAGCAGTACTTC.

This sequence joins TRBV2 and TRBJ1-1, with 7 bases matching TRBD1. The CDR3 is made up of 16 amino acids. J gave up 2 bases and V 6 bases, and 12 bases lay outside the gene matches. Germline-derived CDR1 and CDR2 are SNHLY and FYNNEI. The CDR3 nucleotides are TGTGCCAGCAGGCCTGGGGGAACAGGGGCAAACACTGAAGCTTTCTTT. It encodes CASRPGGTGANTEAFF. The full variable domain, completed using reference TRBV2 and TRBJ1-1, is EPEVTQTPSHQVTQMGQEVILRCVPISNHLYFYWYRQILGQKVEFLVSFYNNEISEKSEIFDDQFSVERPDGSNFTLKIRSTKLEDSAMYFCASRPGGTGANTEAFFGQGTRLTVV.

The rearrangement links TRBV9 to TRBJ2-1; TRBD1 aligns across 8 bases. The CDR3 totals 17 residues. The germline CDR1 and CDR2 sequences are SGDLS and YYNGEE. Trimming at V came to 4 bases and at J to 0 bases, leaving 9 bases not matched to a gene. The DNA of the CDR3 is TGTGCCAGCAGCCCAGGGGGCGAAGCGGGCTCCTACAATGAGCAGTTCTTC. Translating gives CASSPGGEAGSYNEQFF.

The rearrangement links TRBV7-3 to TRBJ1-6; TRBD1 matches at 7 bases. Germline CDR1 and CDR2: SGHTA and FQGTGA. V lost 5 bases and J lost 7; bases outside the gene matches: 5. The CDR3 totals 14 residues. CDR3 nucleotides: TGTGCCAGCAGCCCTGGGACAGCCAATTCACCCCTCCACTTT. Protein sequence: CASSPGTANSPLHF.

The chain's CDR3 is CASSRTTDLTGELFF. The CDR3 nucleotides read TGCGCCAGCAGCCGGACTACGGATCTTACCGGGGAGCTGTTTTTT. The chain joins TRBV4-3 to TRBJ2-2; a weak D match, TRBD2 (6 bases). CDR3 length: 15 amino acids. The germline V and J ends were trimmed by 4 bases and 5 bases, with 14 bases remaining between them. Per germline, CDR1 LGHNA and CDR2 YSLEER.

This chain uses TRBV28 with TRBJ1-4; D not certain. The V and J ends lost 6 bases and 3 bases respectively, with 14 bases between them. This CDR3 has 15 residues. The V gene's germline CDR1 is MDHEN and CDR2 SYDVKM. This CDR3 is CASRKGLQANEKLFF. The CDR3 DNA is TGTGCCAGCAGGAAGGGCCTCCAGGCTAATGAAAAACTGTTTTTT.

This clone was detected only once. This chain connects TRBV28 to TRBJ2-6; tentatively, D is TRBD1 or TRBD2 (5 bases each). V lost 4 bases and J lost 4, with 8 bases in between. The CDR3 has 14 amino acids. Germline values: CDR1 MDHEN, CDR2 SYDVKM. The CDR3 DNA follows: TGTGCCAGCAGTTCGGGGCAAGGGGCCAACGTCCTGACTTTC. Amino acids: CASSSGQGANVLTF.